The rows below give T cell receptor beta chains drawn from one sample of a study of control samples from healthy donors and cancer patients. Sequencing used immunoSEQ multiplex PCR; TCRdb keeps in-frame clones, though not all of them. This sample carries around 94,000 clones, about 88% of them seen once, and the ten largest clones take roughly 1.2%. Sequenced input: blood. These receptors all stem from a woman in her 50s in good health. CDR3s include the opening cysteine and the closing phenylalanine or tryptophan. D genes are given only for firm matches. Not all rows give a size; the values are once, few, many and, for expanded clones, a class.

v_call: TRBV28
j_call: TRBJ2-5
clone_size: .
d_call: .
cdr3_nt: TGTGCCAGCAGTTTAGGAAGGTTCCAAGAGACCCAGTACTTC
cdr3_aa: CASSLGRFQETQYF

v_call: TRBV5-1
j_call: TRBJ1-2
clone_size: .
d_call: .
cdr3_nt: TGCGCCAGCAGCGTACAGGGAGACTATGGCTACACCTTC
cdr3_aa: CASSVQGDYGYTF

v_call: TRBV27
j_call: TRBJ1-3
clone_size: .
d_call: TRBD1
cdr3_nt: TGTGCCAGCAGTCGGACAGGGCGAGCAGGAAACACCATATATTTT
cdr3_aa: CASSRTGRAGNTIYF

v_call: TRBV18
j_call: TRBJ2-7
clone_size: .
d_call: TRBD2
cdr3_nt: TGTGCCAGCTCACCGACTAGCGGCTACGAGCAGTACTTC
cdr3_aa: CASSPTSGYEQYF

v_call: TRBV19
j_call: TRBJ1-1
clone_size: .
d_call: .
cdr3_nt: TGTGCCAGTATGCTGGGGGGGACTGAAGCTTTCTTT
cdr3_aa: CASMLGGTEAFF

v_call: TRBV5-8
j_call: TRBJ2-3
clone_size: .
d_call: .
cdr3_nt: TGTGCCAGCAGCCGCCAGGGATCTAGCACAGATACGCAGTATTTT
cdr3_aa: CASSRQGSSTDTQYF

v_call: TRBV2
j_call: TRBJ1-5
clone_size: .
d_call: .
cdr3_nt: TGTGCCAGCAGTCCCGATAGCAATCAGCCCCAGCATTTT
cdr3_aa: CASSPDSNQPQHF

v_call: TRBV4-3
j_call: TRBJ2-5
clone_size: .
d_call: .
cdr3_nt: TGCGCCAGCAGCCAAGATTTGAGCACGGGAGAGACCCAGTACTTC
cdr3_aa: CASSQDLSTGETQYF

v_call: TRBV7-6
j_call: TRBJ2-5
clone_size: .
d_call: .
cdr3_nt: TGTGCCAGCAGCTCCCTCGGGGCGGTTCAGGAGACCCAGTACTTC
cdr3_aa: CASSSLGAVQETQYF

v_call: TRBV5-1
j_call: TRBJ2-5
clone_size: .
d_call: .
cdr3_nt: TGCGCCAGCAGCTTTAGTTACTCAGAGACCCAGTACTTC
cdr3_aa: CASSFSYSETQYF

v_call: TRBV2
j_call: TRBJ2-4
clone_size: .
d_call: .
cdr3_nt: TGTGCCAGCAGTGAGGCTAGTTGGTACATTCAGTACTTC
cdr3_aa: CASSEASWYIQYF

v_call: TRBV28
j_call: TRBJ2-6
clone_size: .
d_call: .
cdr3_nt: TGTGCCAGCAGTGTCCCACGACAGTCTGGGGCCAACGTCCTGACTTTC
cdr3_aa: CASSVPRQSGANVLTF

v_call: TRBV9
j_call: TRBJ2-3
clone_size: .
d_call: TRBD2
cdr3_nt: TGTGCCAGCAGCGTATTCCCGGGACTAGCGGGAGGAGGGGATACGCAGTATTTT
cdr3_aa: CASSVFPGLAGGGDTQYF

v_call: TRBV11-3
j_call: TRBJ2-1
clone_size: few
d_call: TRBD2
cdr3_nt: TGTGCCAGCAGCCCCACGGCGGGAGGCTACAATGAGCAGTTCTTC
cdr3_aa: CASSPTAGGYNEQFF

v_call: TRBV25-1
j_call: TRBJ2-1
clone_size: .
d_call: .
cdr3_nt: TGTGCCAGCAGTGAATGGCAGGGACAGCAGTTCTTC
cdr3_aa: CASSEWQGQQFF

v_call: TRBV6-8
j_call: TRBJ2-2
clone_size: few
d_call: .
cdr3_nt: TGTGCCAGCAGTTACGAGACTGGGACCCGGGGAGCTGTTTTT
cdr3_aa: CASSYETGTRGAVF

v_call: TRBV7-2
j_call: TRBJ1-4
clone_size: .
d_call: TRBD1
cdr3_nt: TGTGCCAGCAGCCCGCGACAGGGGCGTTCTGTGGAAAAACTGTTTTTT
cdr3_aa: CASSPRQGRSVEKLFF

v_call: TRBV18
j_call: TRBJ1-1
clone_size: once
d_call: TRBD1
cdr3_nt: TGTGCCAGCTCACCGCGGGCAGGGGGTGGGGACACTGAAGCTTTCTTT
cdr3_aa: CASSPRAGGGDTEAFF

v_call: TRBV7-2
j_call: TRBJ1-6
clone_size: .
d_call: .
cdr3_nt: TGTGCCAGCAGCCACGGGACAACACCCCTCCACTTT
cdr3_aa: CASSHGTTPLHF

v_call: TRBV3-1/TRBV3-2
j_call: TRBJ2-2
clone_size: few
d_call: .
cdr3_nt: TGTGCCAGCAGCCAAGAAAGGAAACAGGTGAACACCGGGGAGCTGTTTTTT
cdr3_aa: CASSQERKQVNTGELFF

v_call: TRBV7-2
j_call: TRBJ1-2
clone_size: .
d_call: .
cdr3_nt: TGTGCCAGCAGCTTTACCATAGTGCAGGGGCTAAACTATGGCTACACCTTC
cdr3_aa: CASSFTIVQGLNYGYTF

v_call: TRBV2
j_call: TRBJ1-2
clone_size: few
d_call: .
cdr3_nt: TGTGCCAGCAGGGAGGGGGCTAACTATGGCTACACCTTC
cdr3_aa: CASREGANYGYTF

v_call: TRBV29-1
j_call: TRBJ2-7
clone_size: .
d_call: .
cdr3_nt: TGCAGCGTTGAAGCGTCGGCAGGGGTTAACCTCTTC
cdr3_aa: CSVEASAGVNLF

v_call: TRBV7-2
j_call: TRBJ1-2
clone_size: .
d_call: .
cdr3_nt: TGTGCCAGCAGCGCAAACCGGGTGCAGGGTAGTGGCTACACCTTC
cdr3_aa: CASSANRVQGSGYTF

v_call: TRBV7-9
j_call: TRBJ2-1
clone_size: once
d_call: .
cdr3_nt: TGTGCCAGCAGCTTAATGGACGGCAATGAGCAGTTCTTC
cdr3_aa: CASSLMDGNEQFF

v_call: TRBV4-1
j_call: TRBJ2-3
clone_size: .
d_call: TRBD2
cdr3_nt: TGCGCCAGCAGCCAAGACGCGAGCAGTGCGGGAGAAGTAGGTAGCACAGATACGCAGTATTTT
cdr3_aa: CASSQDASSAGEVGSTDTQYF

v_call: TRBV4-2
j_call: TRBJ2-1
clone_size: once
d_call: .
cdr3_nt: TGTGCCAGCAGCTCTCCCGGATTATACAATGAGCAGTTCTTC
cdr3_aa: CASSSPGLYNEQFF

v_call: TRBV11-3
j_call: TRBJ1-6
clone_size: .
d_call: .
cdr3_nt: TGTGCCAGCAGCGTGAGCTCCTATAATTCACCCCTCCACTTT
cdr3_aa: CASSVSSYNSPLHF

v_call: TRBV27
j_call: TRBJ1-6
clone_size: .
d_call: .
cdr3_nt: TGTGCCAGCACTAAGACAGGAAGGGATTCACCCCTCCACTTT
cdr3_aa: CASTKTGRDSPLHF

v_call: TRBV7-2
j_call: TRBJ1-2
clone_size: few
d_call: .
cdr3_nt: TGTGCCAGCAGCTTAACAGGGCCCTATGGCTACACCTTC
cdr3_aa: CASSLTGPYGYTF

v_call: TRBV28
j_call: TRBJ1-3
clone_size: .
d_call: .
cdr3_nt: TGTGCCAGCAGCGAACGCCGGGACACCATATATTTT
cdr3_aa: CASSERRDTIYF